A single sample is the source of the 20 T cell receptor beta chains below, sequenced in a study of cytomegalovirus exposure and HLA in healthy donors. Amplification used 60 Vbeta primers and 13 Jbeta primers. Profiled with immunoSEQ multiplex PCR; TCRdb holds only in-frame clones, not every one. Here the sample spans around 160,000 clones, 65% to 80% being singletons. The sequencing sample was made of PBMCs. These receptors all come from a man younger than 35 in good health and CMV-seropositive.

This rearrangement joins TRBV28 to TRBJ1-1; perhaps TRBD1 as D (6 bases). The CDR3 contains 14 residues. The germline gives CDR1 MDHEN, CDR2 SYDVKM. Trimming stripped 4 bases from V and 0 bases from J, with 9 bases between. The CDR3 sequence is CASSSRQVNTEAFF. DNA of the CDR3: TGTGCCAGCAGTTCCCGACAGGTGAACACTGAAGCTTTCTTT.

The genes are TRBV7-3 and TRBJ2-1; 7 bases fit TRBD2. The ends lost 2 bases at V and 0 bases at J; junction bases unmatched: 7. Germline CDR1 SGHTA, CDR2 FQGTGA. The CDR3 contains 17 residues. The CDR3 nucleotides read TGTGCCAGCAGCTTACTTGGAGCGGGGAGCTCCTACAATGAGCAGTTCTTC. This translates into CASSLLGAGSSYNEQFF.

The V gene is TRBV5-4, the J gene TRBJ1-1, with a weak D call TRBD1 (6 bases). The V end lost 0 bases, the J end lost 5 bases, and 14 bases lay between the germline ends. CDR3 length: 15 amino acids. CDR1 SGHNT and CDR2 YYREEE come from the germline V gene (reference sequence). The CDR3 coding sequence is TGTGCCAGCAGCTTGGATTACAGGGTGACGACTGAAGCTTTCTTT. Protein: CASSLDYRVTTEAFF.

The rearrangement links TRBV7-8 to TRBJ1-2; D unclear. Trimming cost V 0 bases and J 2 bases, with 4 bases left between them. The CDR3 is 13 residues long. CDR1 is SGHVS and CDR2 is FQNEAQ in the germline V gene. This CDR3 reads CASSLAQNYGYTF. CDR3 sequence (DNA): TGTGCCAGCAGCTTAGCACAAAACTATGGCTACACCTTC. Supplemented by reference TRBV7-8 and TRBJ1-2, the full variable domain reads GAGVSQSPRYKVAKRGQDVALRCDPISGHVSLFWYQQALGQGPEFLTYFQNEAQLDKSGLPSDRFFAERPEGSVSTLKIQRTQQEDSAVYLCASSLAQNYGYTFGSGTRLTVV.

This chain joins TRBV6-1 and TRBJ1-6; 7 nucleotides agree with TRBD1. J gave up 7 bases and V 2 bases, and 5 bases lay outside the gene matches. The length of the CDR3 is 15 residues. The V gene's germline CDR1 is MNHNS and CDR2 SASEGT. In DNA form, the CDR3 reads TGTGCCAGCAGTGAAACGGGACAGAACAATTCACCCCTCCACTTT. Translation: CASSETGQNNSPLHF.

This clone came up a few times. The chain employs TRBV7-9 and TRBJ1-4; tentative D call: TRBD1 (5 bases). Trimming shortened V by 4 bases and J by 6 bases, and 12 bases separated the two germline ends. Germline V gene lookup returns CDR1 SEHNR and CDR2 FQNEAQ (reference sequence). The CDR3 has 14 amino acids. CDR3 protein: CASSSGQSHEKLFF. In DNA form, the CDR3 reads TGTGCCAGCAGCTCCGGACAATCCCATGAAAAACTGTTTTTT.

This rearrangement joins TRBV5-1 to TRBJ1-1, with D possibly matching TRBD1 (6 bases). This CDR3 comprises 16 residues. The V and J ends lost 4 bases and 4 bases respectively, with 20 bases between them. The germline V gene has CDR1 SGHRS and CDR2 YFSETQ. The CDR3 coding sequence is TGCGCCAGCAGCGCCATATCGACAGGACGGGGCACTGAAGCTTTCTTT. Translating gives CASSAISTGRGTEAFF. Looking up the rest from reference TRBV5-1 and TRBJ1-1 gives the full variable domain: KAGVTQTPRYLIKTRGQQVTLSCSPISGHRSVSWYQQTPGQGLQFLFEYFSETQRNKGNFPGRFSGRQFSNSRSEMNVSTLELGDSALYLCASSAISTGRGTEAFFGQGTRLTVV.

Only one count was recorded for this clone. The chain joins TRBV6-5 to TRBJ2-3; 8 nucleotides line up with TRBD1. Germline lookup yields CDR1 MNHEY and CDR2 SVGAGI. Trimming removed 2 bases from V and 3 bases from J; junction bases left unmatched: 7. CDR3 length: 16 amino acids. The CDR3 coding sequence is TGTGCCAGCAGTTACACAACAGGGGGTTATACAGATACGCAGTATTTT. Its translation: CASSYTTGGYTDTQYF.

The rearrangement uses TRBV7-8 and TRBJ2-7; TRBD1 agrees at 9 bases. The CDR3 length is 14 residues. V gave up 4 bases and J gave up 3 bases; unmatched junction bases: 4. Germline values: CDR1 SGHVS, CDR2 FQNEAQ. In nucleotides, the CDR3 is TGTGCCAGCAGCTCTACGGGACAGGGCTACGAGCAGTACGTC. The encoded protein is CASSSTGQGYEQYV.

Here the CDR3 reads CAWSVEGQGYNQPQHF. CDR3 coding DNA: TGTGCCTGGAGTGTAGAGGGACAGGGGTACAATCAGCCCCAGCATTTT. This chain joins TRBV30 and TRBJ1-5; 10 nucleotides agree with TRBD1. The V segment lost 0 bases and the J segment 3 bases; nucleotides outside the gene matches: 5. The CDR3 consists of 16 residues. Germline-derived CDR1 and CDR2 are GTSNPN and SVGIG (reference sequence).

The chain links TRBV7-9 to TRBJ2-3; D may be TRBD2 (6 bases). Germline V gene data show CDR1 as SEHNR and CDR2 as FQNEAQ (reference sequence). The V end lost 3 bases, the J end lost 4 bases, and 17 bases lay between the germline ends. This CDR3 is 16 amino acids long. The CDR3 reads CASSFGRNLGADTQYF. CDR3 nucleotide sequence: TGTGCCAGCAGCTTCGGGAGAAACCTCGGGGCAGATACGCAGTATTTT.

The chain recombines TRBV6-6 with TRBJ1-5; D gene unclear. Germline V gene lookup returns CDR1 MNHNY and CDR2 SVGAGI (reference sequence). The CDR3 length is 14 residues. V lost 7 bases and J 5 bases, leaving 15 bases between the germline ends. The CDR3 reads CASMPLGGDQPQHF. The CDR3, as DNA: TGTGCCAGCATGCCTCTGGGAGGCGATCAGCCCCAGCATTTT.

The chain recombines TRBV18 with TRBJ2-3, with a weak D call TRBD2 (5 bases). CDR3 length: 13 amino acids. Per the germline V gene, CDR1 is KGHSH and CDR2 is LQKENI. Trimming removed 4 bases from V and 6 bases from J, with 11 bases in between. In nucleotides, the CDR3 is TGTGCCAGCTCACGGGGAGCGGATGATACGCAGTATTTT. It yields the protein CASSRGADDTQYF.

The V call is TRBV7-2, the J call TRBJ1-1, with a possible D match to TRBD1 (5 bases). Germline values: CDR1 SGHTA, CDR2 FQGNSA. This CDR3 region has 15 residues. V gave up 5 bases and J gave up 2 bases, with 15 bases separating them. The CDR3 DNA reads as TGTGCCAGCAGCCCGTTTGACGGGGGAAACACTGAAGCTTTCTTT. Amino acid sequence: CASSPFDGGNTEAFF.

CDR3 in DNA: TGTGCCAGCAGCCAACTTATGACAGATATGGGTCCTGGGGGCTACACCTTC. As protein: CASSQLMTDMGPGGYTF. The J gene is TRBJ1-2, the V gene TRBV4-2; D may be TRBD1 (5 bases). Between the trimmed V and J ends, which lost 2 bases and 8 bases, there was a span of 24 bases. The CDR3 sequence is 17 residues long. CDR1 and CDR2 from the germline V gene are LGHNA and YNFKEQ.

The rearrangement uses TRBV15 and TRBJ1-5, with D possibly being TRBD1 (6 bases). Germline CDR1 and CDR2: LNHNV and YYDKDF (reference sequence). The CDR3 is 15 amino acids. Trimming pared 0 bases from V and 4 bases from J, leaving 10 bases between. The CDR3 sequence: CATSRDLGGNQPQHF. The CDR3 region has the DNA TGTGCCACCAGCAGAGATTTAGGGGGTAATCAGCCCCAGCATTTT.

The chain recombines TRBV4-2 with TRBJ1-1; D is uncertain. The V gene's germline CDR1 is LGHNA and CDR2 YNFKEQ. The ends were cut back, 4 bases at V and 7 bases at J, with 13 bases in the middle. The CDR3 contains 13 residues. CDR3 DNA sequence: TGTGCCAGCAGCCCTATGGGTGGAGTTGAAGCTTTCTTT. Translation gives CASSPMGGVEAFF.

The chain recombines TRBV7-9 with TRBJ1-4, with D maybe TRBD1 (5 bases). The germline gives CDR1 SEHNR, CDR2 FQNEAQ (reference sequence). This CDR3 spans 16 amino acids. The V end was cut by 5 bases, the J end by 4 bases, with 17 bases between. The CDR3 spells CASSPISQAHNEKLFF. The CDR3 DNA follows: TGTGCCAGCAGCCCCATCTCACAGGCCCATAATGAAAAACTGTTTTTT.

This clone was seen only once. The chain carries TRBV21-1 and TRBJ2-1; the table names TRBD2, a call not compared with the DNA. TRBV21-1 is termed a pseudogene. This CDR3 contains 11 residues. CDR3 bases: TGTGCCAGCCGCCCGCGGAATGAGCAGTTCTTC. It yields the protein CASRPRNEQFF.

The chain links TRBV19 to TRBJ2-1, with 12 bases identical to TRBD2. The germline V gene encodes CDR1 LNHDA and CDR2 SQIVND (reference sequence). CDR3 length equals 16 residues. V shed 4 bases and J 9 bases; nucleotides not matched to a gene: 10. The CDR3 spells CASSRGLAGPRGEQFF. The CDR3, as DNA: TGTGCCAGTAGTAGAGGACTAGCGGGGCCGCGGGGTGAGCAGTTCTTC.